This passage covers 10 T cell receptor beta chains from one sample sequenced in a study of blood T cells in healthy people across ages. Next came a second PCR, run for about 6 to 12 cycles, which used a sample-barcoded 5' primer along with a J-beta primer mix. MiXCR, applied by TCRdb to the 5' RACE reads, yields one record per CDR3 protein. Here the sample spans around 500,000 distinct CDR3 sequences, 45% to 55% being singletons. Sequencing was performed on blood. The receptors derive from a man older than 75 in good health.

The CDR3 spells CASLSRQGNLYNSPLHF. The CDR3 region has the DNA TGTGCCAGCCTCTCGAGACAGGGAAACCTCTATAATTCACCCCTCCACTTT. The V and J genes are TRBV6-6 and TRBJ1-6, with 7 bases fitting TRBD1. CDR3 size: 17 residues. J lost 3 bases, V lost 8 bases, and 13 bases had no gene match. Germline V CDR1 and CDR2: MNHNY, SVGAGI (reference sequence).

The rearrangement joins TRBV10-3 to TRBJ1-4, with 7 bases identical to TRBD1. CDR3 length: 14 residues. Trimming took 6 bases from V and 4 from J; bases not matched to a gene: 5. Germline V lookup: CDR1 ENHRY, CDR2 SYGVKD. CDR3: CAIRSGTDNEKLFF. In DNA form, the CDR3 reads TGTGCCATCAGATCCGGGACAGATAATGAAAAACTGTTTTTT.

This clonotype was seen many times. The chain couples TRBV6-5 to TRBJ2-3; TRBD2 might be the D (6 bases). CDR3 length: 14 amino acids. Trimming stripped 4 bases from V and 10 bases from J, with 18 bases between. Germline V gene sequence: CDR1 MNHEY, CDR2 SVGAGI. The CDR3 DNA follows: TGTGCCAGCAGTTTCCCCGGGAGTGTGGATGCGCAGTATTTT. Its protein product is CASSFPGSVDAQYF.

The V call is TRBV7-2, the J call TRBJ2-7; 9 bases fit TRBD1. Germline V gene lookup returns CDR1 SGHTA and CDR2 FQGNSA. The CDR3 is 15 amino acids. J lost 4 bases, V lost 1 base, and 5 bases had no gene match. CDR3 coding DNA: TGTGCCAGCAGCTTAGGGGGACAGGGACGGTACGAGCAGTACTTC. It translates to CASSLGGQGRYEQYF.

This chain joins TRBV21-1 and TRBJ1-1. TRBV21-1 represents a pseudogene. This CDR3 is built from 15 residues. Written as DNA, the CDR3 is TGTGCCAGCAGCTACACCGGACCTGGGTGGGCTGAAGCTTTCTTT. Its translation is CASSYTGPGWAEAFF.

The rearrangement joins TRBV12-3 or TRBV12-4 to TRBJ2-1, with 7 positions matching TRBD1. V dropped 8 bases and J dropped 1; count of bases not matched to a gene: 8. This CDR3 is 15 amino acids long. In nucleotides, the CDR3 is TGTGCCAGCGGGACAGAATCGTCATCCTACAATGAGCAGTTCTTC. This sequence encodes CASGTESSSYNEQFF.

This clonotype was observed once. CDR3 sequence (DNA): TGTGCCAGCAGCTCCCGACAGGGCATCAACACTGAAGCTTTCTTT. It encodes CASSSRQGINTEAFF. The genes are TRBV7-9 and TRBJ1-1; 7 positions match TRBD1. The CDR3 length is 15 residues. V dropped 4 bases and J dropped 2; count of bases not matched to a gene: 7. CDR1 is SEHNR, CDR2 FQNEAQ, per germline (reference sequence).

With respect to this clonotype: A much larger clone lies a single base off, so this may be a read error. CDR3 residues: CASSYRDRRLEAFF. DNA for the CDR3: TGTGCCAGCAGTTACCGGGACAGGAGGCTGGAAGCTTTCTTT. The gene calls are TRBV6-5 and TRBJ1-1; 8 bases map to TRBD1. Germline V gene data show CDR1 as MNHEY and CDR2 as SVGAGI. V shed 2 bases and J 8 bases; nucleotides not matched to a gene: 7. This CDR3 is built from 14 residues.

V gene TRBV21-1 combines with J gene TRBJ2-1; the D call TRBD2 from the table was never checked on the DNA. TRBV21-1 is a pseudogene segment. This CDR3 region has 15 residues. The CDR3 bases are TGTGCCAGCAGCAATCGAGCGGGAGAAGGCAATGAGCAGTTCTTC. Translating gives CASSNRAGEGNEQFF.

V gene TRBV29-1 combines with J gene TRBJ2-7; D possibly uses TRBD1 or TRBD2 (5 bases each). The germline gives CDR1 SQVTM, CDR2 ANQGSEA. The CDR3 runs to 14 residues. Trimming took off 4 bases at V and 0 bases at J, with 13 bases between the two ends. CDR3 bases: TGCAGCGTTGGGGACCTTATGGCCTCCTACGAGCAGTACTTC. Translating gives CSVGDLMASYEQYF.